This T cell receptor (beta chain) was captured in a study of blood T cell repertoires in COVID-19. At the level of the study: T cells, B-cell-depleted T cells, or PBMCs provided the cDNA or gDNA that served as material.

Original methodology: Estimated nucleated cell counts came from reference gene primer amplification. TCRdb's copy holds only in-frame clones and misses some; the assay was immunoSEQ multiplex PCR. V, J and clone size are taken as reported in that table, and D and trimming were inferred from the DNA itself. The sample lists 150,000 or so clones; about 87% were seen once. The germline V and J ends were trimmed by 5 bases and 0 bases, with 7 bases remaining between them. The CDR3 consists of 13 residues. Germline assignment: CDR1 LGHNT and CDR2 FRNRAP. The gene calls are TRBV12-5 and TRBJ1-1; D gene ambiguous. This clonotype was obtained from a man aged 80 or over with acute or convalescent COVID-19. The sequencing sample was made of peripheral blood. The CDR3 DNA follows: TGTGCTAGTGGTCCCGGTTTGAACACTGAAGCTTTCTTT. Encoded protein: CASGPGLNTEAFF.